The 6 T cell receptor beta chains presented below share a single source sample, sequenced in a study of cytomegalovirus exposure and HLA in healthy donors. The PCR employed 60 Vbeta primers together with 13 Jbeta primers. TCRdb keeps only in-frame clones here, not all; method: immunoSEQ multiplex PCR. The data show under 250,000 clones, with almost 80% seen just once and about 1.7% held by the top ten. Sample: PBMCs. These receptors all stem from a male donor in good health and CMV-seronegative.

This clone occurred a few times. The chain recombines TRBV4-2 with TRBJ2-3; D unresolved. Germline lookup yields CDR1 LGHNA and CDR2 YNFKEQ. With 2 bases removed from V and 2 bases from J, the gap between germline ends came to 14 bases. The CDR3 is 16 residues long. CDR3 sequence (DNA): TGTGCCAGCAGCCAACGACTTGACGGGTACACAGATACGCAGTATTTT. Translating it yields CASSQRLDGYTDTQYF.

The V gene is TRBV9, the J gene TRBJ1-2, with D unresolved. Germline-derived CDR1 and CDR2 are SGDLS and YYNGEE. V lost 0 bases, J lost 4 bases, and 10 bases lay in between. This CDR3 has 14 amino acids. The CDR3 region has the DNA TGTGCCAGCAGCGTAGGGGCCGGAACCTATGGCTACACCTTC. It translates to CASSVGAGTYGYTF.

The chain combines TRBV4-1 with TRBJ2-3; the match to TRBD2 covers 8 bases. CDR3 length equals 16 residues. V dropped 2 bases and J dropped 6; count of bases not matched to a gene: 10. Germline V gives CDR1 MGHRA, CDR2 YSYEKL. In DNA form, the CDR3 reads TGCGCCAGCAGCCAACCCTCGGCGGGGGGCGGGGATACGCAGTATTTT. Translation: CASSQPSAGGGDTQYF.

This rearrangement joins TRBV27 to TRBJ1-4; TRBD1 matches 7 bases. CDR1 is MNHEY and CDR2 is SMNVEV in the germline V gene (reference sequence). The CDR3 is 13 residues long. After removal of 3 bases from V and 8 bases from J, the junction contained 3 bases not matched to a gene. CDR3 sequence: CASSFGDREKLFF. The CDR3 nucleotides read TGTGCCAGCAGTTTTGGGGACAGAGAAAAACTGTTTTTT.

The chain employs TRBV6-5 and TRBJ1-1; D is possibly TRBD1 (6 bases). This CDR3 has 15 amino acids. Germline V CDR1 and CDR2: MNHEY, SVGAGI. V was trimmed by 2 bases and J by 0 bases, leaving 10 bases between them. The CDR3 loop reads CASSYQGHLNTEAFF. CDR3 in DNA: TGTGCCAGCAGTTACCAGGGACACCTGAACACTGAAGCTTTCTTT.

The V and J genes are TRBV27 and TRBJ2-1; D ambiguous. The CDR3 is made up of 15 amino acids. Deletions cut 3 bases from V and 3 bases from J, with 12 bases between. Looked up from germline, CDR1 is MNHEY and CDR2 is SMNVEV (reference sequence). CDR3 sequence: CASSFPTAGYNEQFF. The CDR3 bases are TGTGCCAGCAGTTTTCCGACCGCAGGCTACAATGAGCAGTTCTTC.